The 4 T cell receptor beta chains below come from one sample, sequenced in a study of beta chain features in type 1 diabetes. Of the isolated RNA, all was reverse transcribed, and so the sequenced material was expressed TCRB transcripts. TCRdb keeps only in-frame clones here, not all; method: immunoSEQ multiplex PCR. The table lists 500,000 to 700,000 clones, roughly 16% of them singletons. The sample taken for sequencing was naive CD4+ T cells from blood. The source is a man aged 18 to 30 in good health.

The CDR3 reads CASSLVLAGDLAQYF. The CDR3 DNA is TGTGCCAGCAGTTTGGTTCTAGCGGGGGACTTGGCGCAGTATTTT. The chain carries TRBV27 and TRBJ2-3, with 10 bases aligning to TRBD2. CDR3 size: 15 residues. The germline gives CDR1 MNHEY, CDR2 SMNVEV (reference sequence). V shed 3 bases, J shed 10 bases, and the junction held 10 bases outside the gene matches.

V is TRBV6-6 and J is TRBJ2-3; maybe TRBD2 (7 bases). V was pared by 5 bases and J by 0 bases, with 15 bases between. CDR3 size: 16 residues. Per germline, CDR1 MNHNY and CDR2 SVGAGI (reference sequence). For the CDR3, the DNA is TGTGCCAGCAGTCCCCAGGGGACTACAAGCACAGATACGCAGTATTTT. Translated, it gives CASSPQGTTSTDTQYF.

This clone has a handful of counts. V gene TRBV30 combines with J gene TRBJ1-1; TRBD1 agrees at 8 bases. The J segment lost 0 bases and the V segment lost 2 bases, leaving 5 bases of the junction unmatched. This CDR3 has 15 amino acids. Germline values: CDR1 GTSNPN, CDR2 SVGIG (reference sequence). Here the CDR3 DNA reads TGTGCCTGGAGTCACTACAGGGGGGTGAACACTGAAGCTTTCTTT. This translates into CAWSHYRGVNTEAFF.

V usage is TRBV5-1 and J usage is TRBJ2-7, with D hard to call. Germline V CDR1 and CDR2: SGHRS, YFSETQ. The CDR3 contains 15 residues. Trimming shortened V by 0 bases and J by 2 bases, and 12 bases separated the two germline ends. CDR3 bases: TGCGCCAGCAGCTTGGGGCAGGCTGCCACCTACGAGCAGTACTTC. Its protein is CASSLGQAATYEQYF.